The sequence of this T cell receptor (beta chain) was determined in a study of T cell responses to AZD1222 COVID-19 vaccine. Study findings and constraints: Donors, mostly white British, included more females; clonal diversity was possibly underestimated.

As concerns this clone: Its antigen remains unidentified.

CDR3 size: 15 residues. Trimming cost V 0 bases and J 7 bases; bases outside gene matches: 6. The germline V gene has CDR1 MNHEY and CDR2 SVGAGI. TCRdb's table, derived via immunoSEQ multiplex PCR, lists solely in-frame clones and lacks some. Of more than 140,000 clones in the sample, approximately 90% are singletons; the top ten hold 5%. The TCR comes from an adult in good health. The V call is TRBV6-5, the J call TRBJ1-5, with TRBD1 matching 7 bases. The sequenced sample was peripheral blood, obtained on day 0 of AZD1222 vaccination. The CDR3 protein is CASSYSTGEGQPQHF. CDR3 DNA: TGTGCCAGCAGTTACTCTACAGGGGAAGGGCAGCCCCAGCATTTT.